This T cell receptor (beta chain) emerged from a study of spatial heterogeneity in lung cancer. Study observations and caveats: Expanded alpha and beta TCR counts within tumors tracked tumor mutation counts.

CDR3 length: 15 residues. Trimming cost V 2 bases and J 6 bases; bases outside gene matches: 4. Germline values: CDR1 SGDLS, CDR2 YYNGEE. MiXCR, run by TCRdb on the 5' RACE reads, gives a single entry per CDR3 protein. Of 5,500 to 8,500 distinct CDR3 sequences listed, about 10% were seen once; the top ten hold about 10%. In its sample, this clonotype ranks as medium-sized (0.01 to 0.1%). The antigen is not known. The time point denotes: sample taken at primary tumor resection. This receptor was obtained from a female donor with early-stage non-small cell lung cancer. The rearrangement joins TRBV9 to TRBJ2-2; the match to TRBD2 covers 10 bases. The starting material was lung tumor tissue, obtained at surgery. The CDR3 protein is CASSVRAGGAGELFF. In DNA, the CDR3 is TGTGCCAGCAGCGTGAGAGCGGGAGGGGCCGGGGAGCTGTTTTTT.